These T cell receptor beta chains were read from a single sample in a study of tumor-infiltrating lymphocytes in oesophageal squamous cell carcinoma. TCRdb reprocessed the PCR reads via MiXCR and lists one record per CDR3 protein. The repertoire holds some 25,000 distinct CDR3 sequences, with 38% as singletons. Sequenced input: esophageal tumor tissue. These receptors all stem from a male donor with esophageal squamous cell carcinoma. Both conserved end residues are part of each CDR3. The D gene is left open where the match is weak. Clone size is shown for a subset of rows, as once, few, many or a class of expanded clone.

NA	medium-sized	TRBV7-2	TRBJ1-6	TGTGCCAGCAGCTTAGAAGCGGCAGGGAGTTCACCCCTCCACTTT	CASSLEAAGSSPLHF
NA	few	TRBV5-1	TRBJ2-2	TGCGCCAGCAGCTTGGTGGCAGGGGAGACCGGGGAGCTGTTTTTT	CASSLVAGETGELFF
TRBD1	many	TRBV28	TRBJ2-1	TGTGCCAGCAGTTTCCTTTACCGGGACAGGACTGGGAATGAGCAGTTCTTC	CASSFLYRDRTGNEQFF
NA	few	TRBV7-2	TRBJ2-7	TGTGCCAGCAGCTTAGGAAGCGGGACAAAACCGTACGGGCAGTACTTC	CASSLGSGTKPYGQYF
TRBD1	NA	TRBV7-3	TRBJ2-5	TGTGCCAGCAGCTTAATGGGGACAGGCGGGGAGACCCAGTACTTC	CASSLMGTGGETQYF
NA	many	TRBV6-1	TRBJ2-3	TGTGCCAGCAGCCTAAAGGGGGATGTGGATACGCAGTATTTT	CASSLKGDVDTQYF
NA	NA	TRBV5-6	TRBJ1-4	TGTGCCAGCAGCTTCGGGGTGGAGGAAAAACTGTTTTTT	CASSFGVEEKLFF
TRBD2	NA	TRBV6-1	TRBJ2-1	TGTGCCAGCAGTGAAGCGGACGGGGGGGGATCCAATGAGCAGTTCTTC	CASSEADGGGSNEQFF
TRBD2	NA	TRBV7-2	TRBJ2-5	TGTGCCAGCAGTCAAAGACTGGCCAGCGGGGGACAAGAGACCCAGTACTTC	CASSQRLASGGQETQYF
TRBD2	many	TRBV6-1	TRBJ2-7	TGTGCCAGCAGTGACGGACTAGCACCGCGGCAGTACTTC	CASSDGLAPRQYF
NA	NA	TRBV5-3	TRBJ2-5	TGCGCCAGCAGCTTGGGGATGCAAGAGACCCAGTACTTC	CASSLGMQETQYF
NA	few	TRBV2	TRBJ2-7	TGTGCCAGCAGTCAACAGGCCTACGAGCAGTACTTC	CASSQQAYEQYF
TRBD1	many	TRBV6-1	TRBJ1-5	TGTGCCAGCAGCGGGACAGGGAATCAGCCCCAGCATTTT	CASSGTGNQPQHF
TRBD2	few	TRBV7-9	TRBJ2-4	TGTGCCAGCAGGTCGGGACTAGCGGGAGCCGATCAGTACTTC	CASRSGLAGADQYF